The following is a TCR beta chain sequence with its context. The data belong to a study of blood T cell repertoires in COVID-19. Study context: Samples came from the United States, Italy and Spain, spanning acute and convalescent COVID-19. Sources were T cells, B-cell-depleted T cells, or PBMCs; the material itself was cDNA or gDNA.

Per the original methods: Amplification of reference gene primers provided the estimated nucleated cell counts. Libraries were prepared by immunoSEQ multiplex PCR; TCRdb keeps only in-frame clonotypes and omits some of them. V and J calls and clone size are those listed in that table; D and trimming were worked out from the DNA. The sample holds 40,000 or so clones, 75% to 90% seen once. CDR3 length equals 15 residues. Germline V gives CDR1 SNHLY, CDR2 FYNNEI. Trimming removed 6 bases from V and 3 bases from J; junction bases left unmatched: 6. Sequencing was performed on peripheral blood. This chain uses TRBV2 with TRBJ2-2, with TRBD1 identical over 8 bases. The receptor comes from a young man with active or convalescent COVID-19. The CDR3, as DNA: TGTGCCAGCAGCATACAGGGGGAAGACACCGGGGAGCTGTTTTTT. Translating it yields CASSIQGEDTGELFF. Combining the CDR3 with reference TRBV2 and TRBJ2-2 gives the whole variable domain EPEVTQTPSHQVTQMGQEVILRCVPISNHLYFYWYRQILGQKVEFLVSFYNNEISEKSEIFDDQFSVERPDGSNFTLKIRSTKLEDSAMYFCASSIQGEDTGELFFGEGSRLTVL.